These T cell receptor beta chains were read from a single sample in a study of blood T cell repertoires in COVID-19. The repertoire was sequenced with immunoSEQ multiplex PCR; TCRdb's copy has only in-frame clones and lacks some. The sample comprises almost 55,000 clones, around 86% of which are singletons, and over 7.5% rests with the top ten. Specimen: peripheral blood. The receptors here all came from a man over 45 with active COVID-19. Each CDR3 is given with its conserved first and last residue.

TRBV5-6	TRBJ2-7	CASSLARSSYEQYF
TRBV6-4	TRBJ1-2	CASSPSGVQGYTF
TRBV6-2/TRBV6-3	TRBJ1-3	CASSSRQLRGNTIYF
TRBV6-2/TRBV6-3	TRBJ1-5	CASSPSRDRGWNNQPQHF
TRBV7-9	TRBJ1-2	CASSFGSEGVTF
TRBV25-1	TRBJ1-4	CASSEFRAANEKLFF
TRBV9	TRBJ1-2	CASSVAGFNYGYTF
TRBV29-1	TRBJ2-1	CSVAKSSYNEQFF
TRBV19	TRBJ1-5	CASSILTGSQPQHF
TRBV5-4	TRBJ2-7	CASSRGQGSDEQYF
TRBV4-2	TRBJ2-7	CASSLRGQGFYEQYF
TRBV19	TRBJ2-7	CASSTGTGGVYEQYF
TRBV25-1	TRBJ2-7	CASSEGRAGGPEEQYF
TRBV7-9	TRBJ2-7	CASSPPGTSYEQYF
TRBV5-1	TRBJ2-7	CASSRGGQGEEKQYF
TRBV4-2	TRBJ2-1	CASSRDLVREGSYNEQFF
TRBV4-3	TRBJ1-2	CASSQAIQASGGYTF
TRBV4-3	TRBJ1-5	CASSQDIRGRGLQPQHF
TRBV6-1	TRBJ1-5	CASSGTGGIGSNQPQHF
TRBV28	TRBJ2-1	CASSSPGTYNEQFF
TRBV24-1	TRBJ1-3	CATSAYRGLSGNTIYF
TRBV5-1	TRBJ1-1	CASSPDGQGRNTEAFF
TRBV11-2	TRBJ2-1	CASSLVVLGNEQFF
TRBV28	TRBJ2-5	CASCGNAGRQETQYF
TRBV19	TRBJ1-5	CASSKWGHSNQPQHF
TRBV21-1	TRBJ1-4	CASSTGAVGKLFF
TRBV6-5	TRBJ1-2	CASNTAGTGNYGYTF
TRBV5-1	TRBJ1-1	CASSPRQRADTEAFF
TRBV2	TRBJ2-3	CASTPGTLSTDTQYF
TRBV6-5	TRBJ1-5	CASSRDRSQHF
TRBV6-1	TRBJ1-2	CASSERQGEFRNYGYTF
TRBV7-9	TRBJ1-1	CASSLAGGMGMNTEAFF
TRBV6-2/TRBV6-3	TRBJ2-1	CASSYSEVTVEQFF
TRBV4-3	TRBJ2-3	CASSSITSGSIHTQYF
TRBV11-2	TRBJ2-3	CASSLAGLTDTQYF
TRBV6-2/TRBV6-3	TRBJ2-1	CASSYLGQGVPNEQFF
TRBV6-2/TRBV6-3	TRBJ1-2	CASSYPDTAHGYTF
TRBV25-1	TRBJ2-1	CASSPQGSYNEQFF
TRBV30	TRBJ2-6	CAWTRDRLGLGGANVLTF